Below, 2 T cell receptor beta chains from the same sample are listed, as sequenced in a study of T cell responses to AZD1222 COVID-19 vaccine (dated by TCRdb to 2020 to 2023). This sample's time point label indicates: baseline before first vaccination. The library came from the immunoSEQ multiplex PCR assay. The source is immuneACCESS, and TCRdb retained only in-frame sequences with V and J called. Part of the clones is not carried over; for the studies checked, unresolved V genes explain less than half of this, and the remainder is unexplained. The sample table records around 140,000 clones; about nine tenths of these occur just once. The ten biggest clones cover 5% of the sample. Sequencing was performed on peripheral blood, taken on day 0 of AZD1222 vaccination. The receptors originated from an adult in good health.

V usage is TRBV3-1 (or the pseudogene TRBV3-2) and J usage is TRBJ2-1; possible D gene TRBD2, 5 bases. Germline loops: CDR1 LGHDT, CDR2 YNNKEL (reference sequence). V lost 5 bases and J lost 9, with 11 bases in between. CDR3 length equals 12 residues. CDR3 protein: CASSSSGGEQFF. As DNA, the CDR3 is TGTGCCAGCAGCTCCAGCGGTGGTGAGCAGTTCTTC.

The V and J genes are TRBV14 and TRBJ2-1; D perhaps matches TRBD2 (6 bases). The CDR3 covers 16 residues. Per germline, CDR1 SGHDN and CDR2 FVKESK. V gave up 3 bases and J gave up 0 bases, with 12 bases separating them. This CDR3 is CASSQMGGSSYNEQFF. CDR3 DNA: TGTGCCAGCAGCCAGATGGGGGGAAGCTCCTACAATGAGCAGTTCTTC.